The 12 T cell receptor beta chains presented below share a single source sample, sequenced in a study of T cell responses to AZD1222 COVID-19 vaccine. Some clones are missing from TCRdb's copy, which holds only in-frame ones; the method was immunoSEQ multiplex PCR. The table lists some 85,000 clones, 87% of them singletons. The source material was peripheral blood, sampled on day 0 of AZD1222 vaccination. Receptor source: an adult in good health.

This clone was seen only once. The chain employs TRBV6-2 or TRBV6-3 and TRBJ2-3; D ambiguous. With 6 bases removed from V and 10 bases from J, the gap between germline ends came to 17 bases. The CDR3 runs to 13 residues. Germline CDR1 is MNHEY and CDR2 is SVGEGT. This CDR3 reads CASSNRVVSAQYF. The CDR3 bases are TGTGCCAGCAGCAACCGCGTAGTATCTGCGCAGTATTTT.

DNA of the CDR3: TGTGCCAGCAGTTTCCAAGAGACCCAGTACTTC. Protein: CASSFQETQYF. The chain couples TRBV28 to TRBJ2-5; D is unclear. The CDR3 totals 11 residues. The germline gives CDR1 MDHEN, CDR2 SYDVKM. Trimming removed 3 bases from V and 1 base from J, with 0 bases in between.

The genes are TRBV6-2 or TRBV6-3 and TRBJ2-7; unclear D gene. Germline loops: CDR1 MNHEY, CDR2 SVGEGT. The germline V and J ends were trimmed by 6 bases and 3 bases, with 9 bases remaining between them. The CDR3 covers 12 residues. The CDR3 DNA sequence: TGTGCCAGCAGCTTCTGGGGCTACGAGCAGTACTTC. Residues: CASSFWGYEQYF.

The CDR3 is CASRRGGRDEQYF. DNA for the CDR3: TGTGCCAGCAGGAGGGGGGGGCGGGACGAGCAGTACTTC. The chain uses TRBV6-5 and TRBJ2-7, with TRBD2 as a possible D gene (7 bases). The CDR3 length is 13 residues. The germline V gene has CDR1 MNHEY and CDR2 SVGAGI. V was clipped by 6 bases and J by 5 bases, with 14 bases between them.

This chain links TRBV9 with TRBJ2-5; the match to TRBD2 covers 8 bases. The germline V gene has CDR1 SGDLS and CDR2 YYNGEE. The trim removed 0 bases at V and 0 bases at J, leaving 4 bases unmatched. This CDR3 has 16 residues. The CDR3 loop is CASSVGASGYQETQYF. The CDR3 DNA sequence: TGTGCCAGCAGCGTAGGGGCTAGCGGGTACCAAGAGACCCAGTACTTC.

The V gene is TRBV27, the J gene TRBJ2-7; 11 nucleotides line up with TRBD1. The CDR3 consists of 15 residues. The junction had 9 bases not matched to a gene; V was cut back by 6 bases and J by 5 bases. Germline values: CDR1 MNHEY, CDR2 SMNVEV (reference sequence). Here the CDR3 reads CASRGSGQGVHEQYF. The CDR3 bases are TGTGCCAGCAGGGGATCGGGACAGGGGGTACACGAGCAGTACTTC.

The sample holds one count of this clone. The chain carries TRBV27 and TRBJ1-3; perhaps TRBD1 as D (5 bases). The CDR3 length is 15 residues. Germline loops: CDR1 MNHEY, CDR2 SMNVEV (reference sequence). Trimming left V 5 bases short and J 3 bases short, with 14 bases between. CDR3 region: CASSAYGTGGNTIYF. CDR3 sequence (DNA): TGTGCCAGCAGTGCCTACGGGACGGGTGGAAACACCATATATTTT.

The chain recombines TRBV6-1 with TRBJ2-5; no clear D gene. Trimming shortened V by 2 bases and J by 4 bases, and 5 bases separated the two germline ends. Germline V gene sequence: CDR1 MNHNS, CDR2 SASEGT. The CDR3 has 12 residues. The CDR3 spells CASSENGETQYF. CDR3 bases: TGTGCCAGCAGTGAAAACGGAGAGACCCAGTACTTC.

This chain links TRBV3-1 (or the pseudogene TRBV3-2) with TRBJ1-2; possible D gene TRBD1, 5 bases. V dropped 2 bases and J dropped 6 bases, with 16 bases sitting between them. CDR1 is LGHDT, CDR2 YNNKEL, per germline (reference sequence). The CDR3 contains 15 residues. The CDR3 reads CASSQLSRGGDGYTF. Written as DNA, the CDR3 is TGTGCCAGCAGCCAATTATCAAGGGGCGGCGATGGCTACACCTTC.

The chain recombines TRBV18 with TRBJ2-7, with 8 positions matching TRBD1. This CDR3 has 13 residues. V lost 3 bases, J lost 4 bases, and 2 bases stayed unmatched. Germline loops: CDR1 KGHSH, CDR2 LQKENI. The CDR3 is CASSPGQDYEQYF. CDR3 sequence (DNA): TGTGCCAGCTCACCGGGACAGGATTACGAGCAGTACTTC. The whole variable domain, filled in from reference TRBV18 and TRBJ2-7, reads NAGVMQNPRHLVRRRGQEARLRCSPMKGHSHVYWYRQLPEEGLKFMVYLQKENIIDESGMPKERFSAEFPKEGPSILRIQQVVRGDSAAYFCASSPGQDYEQYFGPGTRLTVT.

This clone has just one count. V usage is TRBV6-2 or TRBV6-3 and J usage is TRBJ2-7; D is unclear. The CDR3 covers 12 residues. CDR1 is MNHEY and CDR2 is SVGEGT in the germline V gene. V was trimmed by 2 bases and J by 2 bases, leaving 4 bases between them. The CDR3 region has the DNA TGTGCCAGCAGTTACGGGCCCTACGAGCAGTACTTC. It yields the protein CASSYGPYEQYF.

V and J are TRBV28 and TRBJ1-6; a possible D gene is TRBD1 (5 bases). CDR3 length: 15 amino acids. CDR1 is MDHEN, CDR2 SYDVKM, per germline. Trimming cost V 5 bases and J 4 bases, with 12 bases left between them. The CDR3 region has the DNA TGTGCCAGCAGTCGGGACGCGGCTTATAATTCACCCCTCCACTTT. Amino acid sequence: CASSRDAAYNSPLHF.